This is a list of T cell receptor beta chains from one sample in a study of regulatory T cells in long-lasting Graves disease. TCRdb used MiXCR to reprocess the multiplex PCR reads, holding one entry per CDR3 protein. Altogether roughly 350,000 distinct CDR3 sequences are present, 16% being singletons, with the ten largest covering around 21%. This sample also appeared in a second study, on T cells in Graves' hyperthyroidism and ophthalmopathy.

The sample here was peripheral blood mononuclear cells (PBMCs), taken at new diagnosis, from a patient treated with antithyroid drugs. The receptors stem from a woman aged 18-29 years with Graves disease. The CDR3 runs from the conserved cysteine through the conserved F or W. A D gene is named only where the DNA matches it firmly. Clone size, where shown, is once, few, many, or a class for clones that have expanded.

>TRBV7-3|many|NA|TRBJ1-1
TGTGCCAGCAGCTCAGGTGCCTCAAGGACTGAAGCTTTCTTT
CASSSGASRTEAFF
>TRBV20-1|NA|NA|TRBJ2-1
TGCAGTGCTAGTCCCCCTAGTGGGACCTACAATGAGCAGTTCTTC
CSASPPSGTYNEQFF
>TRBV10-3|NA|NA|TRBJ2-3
TGTGCCATCAGGATACTAGGGTTTAGCACAGATACGCAGTATTTT
CAIRILGFSTDTQYF
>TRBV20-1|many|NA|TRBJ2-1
TGCAGTGCTAACCCCTCTGAGCAGTTCTTC
CSANPSEQFF
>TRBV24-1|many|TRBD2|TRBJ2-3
TGTGCCACCAGTGATTCAGGACTAGAAGATACGCAGTATTTT
CATSDSGLEDTQYF
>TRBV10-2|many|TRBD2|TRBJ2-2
TGCGCCAGCAGTGACTCCCGAGGACTAGCGGGAGAGTACACCGGGGAGCTGTTTTTT
CASSDSRGLAGEYTGELFF
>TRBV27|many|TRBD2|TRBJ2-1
TGTGCCAGCACCTCTAGCGGGAGTCGGGATGAGCAGTTCTTC
CASTSSGSRDEQFF
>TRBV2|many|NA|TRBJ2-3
TGTGCCAGCAGTCCTACCCCCTGGCAAACTGGCACAGATACGCAGTATTTT
CASSPTPWQTGTDTQYF
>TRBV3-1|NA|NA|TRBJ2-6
TGTGCCAGCAGCATCGGGCAGGCCGGGGCCAACGTCCTGACTTTC
CASSIGQAGANVLTF
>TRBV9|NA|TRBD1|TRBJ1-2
TGTGCCAGCAGCGGAGCCAAACAGGGGTCCCTCGTGGGCTACACCTTC
CASSGAKQGSLVGYTF
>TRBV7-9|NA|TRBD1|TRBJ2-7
TGTGCCAGCAGACCCGGACAGGGATCCTACGAGCAGTACTTC
CASRPGQGSYEQYF
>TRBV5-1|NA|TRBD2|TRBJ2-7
TGCGCCAGCAGCTTGTCGCCCCGAGGTGGAATAGCGGGAGGCCCGGGGTACTTC
CASSLSPRGGIAGGPGYF
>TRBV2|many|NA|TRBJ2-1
TGTGCCAGCAGGAGCTACAATGAGCAGTTCTTC
CASRSYNEQFF
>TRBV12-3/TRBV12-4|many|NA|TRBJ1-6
TGTGCCAGCAGTTTAGGGCAGTTTAATTCACCCCTCCACTTT
CASSLGQFNSPLHF
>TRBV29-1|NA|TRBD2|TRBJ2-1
TGCAGCGTTGAAGATGTGAGCGGGAGGGCCTACAATGAGCAGTTCTTC
CSVEDVSGRAYNEQFF
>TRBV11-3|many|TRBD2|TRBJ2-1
TGTGCCAGCAGCATTGGACTAGCGGGAAACAATGAGCAGTTCTTC
CASSIGLAGNNEQFF
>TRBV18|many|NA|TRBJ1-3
TGTGCCAGCTCACCACCGTTTGACTCTGGAAACACCATATATTTT
CASSPPFDSGNTIYF
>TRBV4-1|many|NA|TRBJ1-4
TGCGCCAGCAGCTCGTGGATGAATGAAAAACTGTTTTTT
CASSSWMNEKLFF
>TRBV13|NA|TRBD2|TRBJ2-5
TGTGCCAGCAGCCGGGGGACTAGCTGGACAGAGACCCAGTACTTC
CASSRGTSWTETQYF
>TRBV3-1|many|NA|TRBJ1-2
TGTGCCAGCAGCCAAGATTGGCAGCCCCGTTATGGCTACACCTTC
CASSQDWQPRYGYTF
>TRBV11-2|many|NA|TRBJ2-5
TGTGCCAGCAGCTTAGACGGCCCCCAAGAGACCCAGTACTTC
CASSLDGPQETQYF
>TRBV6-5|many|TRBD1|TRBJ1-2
TGTGCCAGCAGTTACTCGCCCCAGGGGGAAGGCTACACCTTC
CASSYSPQGEGYTF
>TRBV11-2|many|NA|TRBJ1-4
TGTGCCAGCAGCCCAGCTGGGACGGCGAATGAAAAACTGTTTTTT
CASSPAGTANEKLFF
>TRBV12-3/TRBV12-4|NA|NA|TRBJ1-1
TGTGCCAGCAGTTTACTTGGGGTACTCGGCACTGAAGCTTTCTTT
CASSLLGVLGTEAFF
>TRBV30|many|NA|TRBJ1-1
TGTGCCTGGAGTGTACGTGAGGCTTTCTTT
CAWSVREAFF
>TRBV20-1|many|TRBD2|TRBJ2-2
TGCAGTGCTAGATCTCGACTAGCGGGCCTTTCGAACACCGGGGAGCTGTTTTTT
CSARSRLAGLSNTGELFF
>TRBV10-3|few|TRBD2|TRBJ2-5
TGTGCCATCAGTGACCCTCCCGAGCTACTAGCGGGAGAGCGCGTGGAGACCCAGTACTTC
CAISDPPELLAGERVETQYF
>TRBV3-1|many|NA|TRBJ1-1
TGTGCCAGCAGCCATCGAGGAGGGGGTTTTGAAGCTTTCTTT
CASSHRGGGFEAFF
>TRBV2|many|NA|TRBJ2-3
TGTGCCAGCAGGCGGGGGCCTAGCACAGATACGCAGTATTTT
CASRRGPSTDTQYF
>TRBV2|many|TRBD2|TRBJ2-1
TGTGCCAGCAGTGAAACCCTAGCGGGGAGTGGCAATGAGCAGTTCTTC
CASSETLAGSGNEQFF
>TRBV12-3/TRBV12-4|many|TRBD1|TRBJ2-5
TGTGCCAGCACCAATAGACAGGGCGGAGGAGAGACCCAGTACTTC
CASTNRQGGGETQYF
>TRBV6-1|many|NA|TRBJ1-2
TGTGCCAGCAGCGGGTTTCCTAACTATGGCTACACCTTC
CASSGFPNYGYTF
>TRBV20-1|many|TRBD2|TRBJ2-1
TGCAGTGCCAAGAAAGCACTAGCGGGAGTAGAGCAGTTCTTC
CSAKKALAGVEQFF
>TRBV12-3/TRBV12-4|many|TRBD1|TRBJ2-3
TGTGCCAGCAGCACGCGGACAGGGGGCGCGGGTCAGGCGCAGTATTTT
CASSTRTGGAGQAQYF
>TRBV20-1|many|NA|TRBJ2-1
TGCAGTGCTGCCAGGGCATCCTACAATGAGCAGTTCTTC
CSAARASYNEQFF
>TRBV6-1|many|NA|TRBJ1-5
TGTGCCAGCAGTGAGAGAACTGGCAATCAGCCCCAGCATTTT
CASSERTGNQPQHF
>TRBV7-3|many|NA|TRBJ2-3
TGTGCCAGCTCCTCCGGGATTTCGACAGATACGCAGTATTTT
CASSSGISTDTQYF
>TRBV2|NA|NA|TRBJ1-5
TGTGCCAGCAGTACCACGACAGATAGCAATCAGCCCCAGCATTTT
CASSTTTDSNQPQHF
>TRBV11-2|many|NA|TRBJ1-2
TGTGCCAGCAGCCCTGACAGTATTCTTAGTGGCTACACCTTC
CASSPDSILSGYTF
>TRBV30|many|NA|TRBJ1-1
TGTGCCTGGAGTGTCGCCGCCTACACTGAAGCTTTCTTT
CAWSVAAYTEAFF
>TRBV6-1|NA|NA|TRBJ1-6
TGTGCCAGCAGAAACAGGGCCTTCAATCATAATTCACCCCTCCACTTT
CASRNRAFNHNSPLHF
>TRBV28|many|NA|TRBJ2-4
TGTGCCAGCAGCGCCGCCCTCATGGAGGCCAAAAACATTCAGTACTTC
CASSAALMEAKNIQYF
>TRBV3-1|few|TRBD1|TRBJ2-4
TGTGCCAGCAGCCACACCTCCTCGGGACAGGGAAACATTCAGTACTTC
CASSHTSSGQGNIQYF
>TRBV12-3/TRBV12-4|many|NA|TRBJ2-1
TGTGCCAGCAGTTTCCGGACAGTAAACAATGAGCAGTTCTTC
CASSFRTVNNEQFF
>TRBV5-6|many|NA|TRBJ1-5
TGTGCCAGCAGCTTTTCGGATGGTCAGCCCCAGCATTTT
CASSFSDGQPQHF
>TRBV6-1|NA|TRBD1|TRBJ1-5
TGTGCCAGCAGTGACAGGGGGCAACAGCCCCAGCATTTT
CASSDRGQQPQHF
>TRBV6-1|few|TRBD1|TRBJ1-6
TGTGCCAGCAGTTACGACAGGGCCCGCTCACCCCTCCACTTT
CASSYDRARSPLHF
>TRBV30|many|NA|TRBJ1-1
TGTGCCTGGAGTTCCTTCTATCGGGGGAACACTGAAGCTTTCTTT
CAWSSFYRGNTEAFF
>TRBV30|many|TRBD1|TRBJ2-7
TGTGCCTGGAGTGTTGCAGGGGGCTACGAGCAGTACTTC
CAWSVAGGYEQYF
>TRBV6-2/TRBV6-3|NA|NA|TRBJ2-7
TGTGCCAGCAGTTACTCAAGTTTGAGCAGGGTCGCGTCTGGCGAGCAGTACTTC
CASSYSSLSRVASGEQYF
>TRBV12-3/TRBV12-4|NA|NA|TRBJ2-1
TGTGCCAGCAGGGCCGGACAGCGCTCCTACAATGAGCAGTTCTTC
CASRAGQRSYNEQFF
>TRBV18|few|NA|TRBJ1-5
TGTGCCAGCTCAAACAGGGAAGGCGGCAATCAGCCCCAGCATTTT
CASSNREGGNQPQHF
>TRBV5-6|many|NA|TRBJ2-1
TGTGCCAGCAGGAGATCCGGAAGATACAATGAGCAGTTCTTC
CASRRSGRYNEQFF
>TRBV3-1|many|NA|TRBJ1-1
TGTGCCAGCAGCCCGGGACCGGAACCTGAAGCTTTCTTT
CASSPGPEPEAFF
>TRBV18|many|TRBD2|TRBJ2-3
TGTGCCAGCTCACCAACTCTAGCGGGGGACCGCACAGATACGCAGTATTTT
CASSPTLAGDRTDTQYF
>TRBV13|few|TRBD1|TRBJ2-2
TGTGCCAGCAGCTGGGGACAGGGGGAATTCACCGGGGAGCTGTTTTTT
CASSWGQGEFTGELFF
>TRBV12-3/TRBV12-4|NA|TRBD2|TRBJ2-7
TGTGCCAGCAGTTACAGGCGGGACTATAACGAGCAGTACTTC
CASSYRRDYNEQYF
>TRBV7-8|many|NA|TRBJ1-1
TGTGCCAGCAGCTTACGAGAGGTCTACACTGAAGCTTTCTTT
CASSLREVYTEAFF